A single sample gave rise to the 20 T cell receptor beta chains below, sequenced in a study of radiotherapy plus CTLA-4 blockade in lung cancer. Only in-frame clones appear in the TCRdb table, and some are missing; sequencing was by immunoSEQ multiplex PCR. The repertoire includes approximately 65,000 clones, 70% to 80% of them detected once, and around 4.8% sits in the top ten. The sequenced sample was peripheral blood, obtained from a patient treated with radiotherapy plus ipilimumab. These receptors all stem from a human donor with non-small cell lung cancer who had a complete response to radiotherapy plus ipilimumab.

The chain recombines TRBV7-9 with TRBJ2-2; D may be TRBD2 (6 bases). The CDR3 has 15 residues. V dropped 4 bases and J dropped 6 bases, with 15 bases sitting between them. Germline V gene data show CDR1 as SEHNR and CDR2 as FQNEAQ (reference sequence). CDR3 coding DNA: TGTGCCAGCAGCTACAGAAGGGAGGTTTCCGGGGAGCTGTTTTTT. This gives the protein CASSYRREVSGELFF.

As DNA, the CDR3 is TGTGCCAGCAGTTGGGGGGGGCCGGGAATTATAAGCACAGATACGCAGTATTTT. Amino acid sequence: CASSWGGPGIISTDTQYF. The chain is built from TRBV27 and TRBJ2-3; a possible D gene is TRBD2 (7 bases). Germline CDR1 reads MNHEY; CDR2 reads SMNVEV (reference sequence). The CDR3 totals 18 residues. Trimming took off 4 bases at V and 0 bases at J, with 20 bases between the two ends.

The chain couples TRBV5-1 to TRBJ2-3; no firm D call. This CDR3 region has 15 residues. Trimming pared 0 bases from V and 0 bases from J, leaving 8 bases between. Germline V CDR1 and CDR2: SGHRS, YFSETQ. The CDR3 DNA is TGCGCCAGCAGCTTGGAGGGCAGAAGCACAGATACGCAGTATTTT. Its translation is CASSLEGRSTDTQYF.

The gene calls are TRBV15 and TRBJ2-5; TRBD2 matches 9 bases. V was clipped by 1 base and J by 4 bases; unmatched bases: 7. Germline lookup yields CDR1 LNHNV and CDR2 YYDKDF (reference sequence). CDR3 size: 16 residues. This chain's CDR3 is CATSRGDLAGRETQYF. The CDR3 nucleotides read TGTGCCACCAGCAGAGGGGATCTAGCGGGACGAGAGACCCAGTACTTC.

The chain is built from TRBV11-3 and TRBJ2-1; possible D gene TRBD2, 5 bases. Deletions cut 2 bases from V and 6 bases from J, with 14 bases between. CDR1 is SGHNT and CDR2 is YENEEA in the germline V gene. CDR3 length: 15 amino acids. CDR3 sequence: CASSLIRGRGNEQFF. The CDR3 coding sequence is TGTGCCAGCAGCTTAATCCGCGGGCGAGGCAATGAGCAGTTCTTC.

The CDR3 loop is CASSETRNNEQFF. Here the CDR3 DNA reads TGTGCCAGCAGCGAAACTCGAAACAATGAGCAGTTCTTC. The chain carries TRBV7-2 and TRBJ2-1; D ambiguous. CDR3 length: 13 amino acids. Germline values: CDR1 SGHTA, CDR2 FQGNSA. V gave up 5 bases and J gave up 5 bases, with 10 bases separating them.

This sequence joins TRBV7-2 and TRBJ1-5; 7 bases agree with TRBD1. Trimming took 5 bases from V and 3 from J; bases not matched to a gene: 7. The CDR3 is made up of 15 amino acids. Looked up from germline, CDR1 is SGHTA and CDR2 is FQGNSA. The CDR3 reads CASSLRGGDNQPQHF. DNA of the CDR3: TGTGCCAGCAGCCTCAGGGGGGGTGACAATCAGCCCCAGCATTTT.

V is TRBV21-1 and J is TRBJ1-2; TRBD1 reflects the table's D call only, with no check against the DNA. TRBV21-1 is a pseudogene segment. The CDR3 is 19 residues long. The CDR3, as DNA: TGTGCCAGCAGCGACTTTTCTACAGGGGTAGGATGGGGCTACTGTGGCTACACCTTC. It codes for CASSDFSTGVGWGYCGYTF.

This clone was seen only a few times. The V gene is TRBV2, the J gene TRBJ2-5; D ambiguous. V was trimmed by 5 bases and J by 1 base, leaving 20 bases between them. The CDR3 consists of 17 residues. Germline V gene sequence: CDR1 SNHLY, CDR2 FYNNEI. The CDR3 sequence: CASSPLYRRAAQETQYF. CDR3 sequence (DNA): TGTGCCAGCAGTCCCCTCTATAGAAGGGCGGCCCAAGAGACCCAGTACTTC.

As DNA, the CDR3 is TGCGCCAGCAGCTTGGAACAGCCCACCGGGGAGCTGTTTTTT. Its protein is CASSLEQPTGELFF. V and J are TRBV5-1 and TRBJ2-2; no clear D. Trimming left V 0 bases short and J 4 bases short, with 7 bases between. The CDR3 has 14 residues. Germline-derived CDR1 and CDR2 are SGHRS and YFSETQ.

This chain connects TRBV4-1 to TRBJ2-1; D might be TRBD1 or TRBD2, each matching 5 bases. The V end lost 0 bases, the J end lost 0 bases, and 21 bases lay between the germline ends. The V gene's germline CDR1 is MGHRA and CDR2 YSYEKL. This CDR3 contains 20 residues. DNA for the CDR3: TGCGCCAGCAGCCAAGAATCGGGACCCCGAATAGAGAGCTCCTACAATGAGCAGTTCTTC. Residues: CASSQESGPRIESSYNEQFF.

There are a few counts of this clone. CDR3 DNA sequence: TGTGCCAGCAGCTTAGGAGAGACCCAGTACTTC. It translates to CASSLGETQYF. The chain carries TRBV11-2 and TRBJ2-5; D is undetermined. V lost 1 base, J lost 4 bases, and 1 base lay in between. The CDR3 totals 11 residues. Germline loops: CDR1 SGHAT, CDR2 FQNNGV.

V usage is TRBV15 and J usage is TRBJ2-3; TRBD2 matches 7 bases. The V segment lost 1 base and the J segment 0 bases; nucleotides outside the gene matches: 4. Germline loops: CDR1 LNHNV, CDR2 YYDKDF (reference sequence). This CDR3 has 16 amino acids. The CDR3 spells CATSRVEAGSTDTQYF. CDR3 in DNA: TGTGCCACCAGCAGAGTGGAAGCGGGGAGCACAGATACGCAGTATTTT.

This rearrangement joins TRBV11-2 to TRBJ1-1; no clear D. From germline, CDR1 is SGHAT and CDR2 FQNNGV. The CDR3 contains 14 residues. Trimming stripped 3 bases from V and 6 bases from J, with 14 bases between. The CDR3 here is CASSLSVGSAEAFF. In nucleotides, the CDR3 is TGTGCCAGCAGCTTGAGTGTGGGGTCGGCTGAAGCTTTCTTT.

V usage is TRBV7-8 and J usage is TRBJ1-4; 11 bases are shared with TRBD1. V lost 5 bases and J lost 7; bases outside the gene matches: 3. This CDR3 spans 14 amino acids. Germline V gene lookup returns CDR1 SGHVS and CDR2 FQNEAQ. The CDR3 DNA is TGTGCCAGCAGCAGGGACAGGGGGTTTGAAAAACTGTTTTTT. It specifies CASSRDRGFEKLFF.

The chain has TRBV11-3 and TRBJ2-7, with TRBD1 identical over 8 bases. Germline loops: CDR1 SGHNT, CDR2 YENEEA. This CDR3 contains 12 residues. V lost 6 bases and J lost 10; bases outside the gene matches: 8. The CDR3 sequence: CASSFGTGHQYV. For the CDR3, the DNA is TGTGCCAGCAGTTTCGGGACAGGTCATCAGTACGTC.

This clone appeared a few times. Here the CDR3 reads CASSLRVGEQYF. CDR3 nucleotide sequence: TGTGCCAGCAGCTTACGTGTCGGCGAGCAGTACTTC. The chain links TRBV7-2 to TRBJ2-7; D is unresolved. The CDR3 extends over 12 amino acids. Deletions cut 2 bases from V and 6 bases from J, with 8 bases between. Germline V gene lookup returns CDR1 SGHTA and CDR2 FQGNSA.

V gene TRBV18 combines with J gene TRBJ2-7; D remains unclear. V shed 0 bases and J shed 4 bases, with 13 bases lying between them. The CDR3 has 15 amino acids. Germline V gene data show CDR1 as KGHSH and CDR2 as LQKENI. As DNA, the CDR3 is TGTGCCAGCTCACCACCGGGCTTTTCTGGTTACGAGCAGTACTTC. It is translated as CASSPPGFSGYEQYF.

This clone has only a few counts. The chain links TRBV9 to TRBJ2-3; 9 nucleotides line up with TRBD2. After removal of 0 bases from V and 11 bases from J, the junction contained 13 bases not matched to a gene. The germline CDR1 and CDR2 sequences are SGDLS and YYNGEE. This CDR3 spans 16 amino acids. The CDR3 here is CASSVAASGTIGRQYF. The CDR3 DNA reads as TGTGCCAGCAGCGTAGCTGCTAGCGGGACGATCGGGAGGCAGTATTTT.

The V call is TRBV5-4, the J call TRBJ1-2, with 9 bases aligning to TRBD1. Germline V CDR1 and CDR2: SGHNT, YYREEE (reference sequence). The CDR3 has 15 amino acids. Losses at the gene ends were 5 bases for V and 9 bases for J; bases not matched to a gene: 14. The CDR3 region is CASRNPGTGTTRYTF. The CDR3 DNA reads TGTGCCAGCAGAAACCCCGGGACAGGGACTACTCGCTACACCTTC.